These T cell receptor beta chains were read from a single sample in a study of CD8 T cell repertoires and HIV-1 epitope variants. These receptors have no known antigen. The repertoire was sequenced with immunoSEQ multiplex PCR; TCRdb's copy has only in-frame clones and lacks some. This table has 4,500 to 5,500 clones, 66% appearing once. Input material: cultured CD8+ T cells derived from PBMCs. Receptors were obtained from a male donor with HIV. The CDR3 runs from the conserved cysteine through the conserved F or W. A D gene is named only where the DNA matches it firmly. Clone size appears in some rows only: once, few, many, or a class for an expanded clone.

>NA|NA|TRBV27|TRBJ1-4
TGTGCCAGCAGTCCATTCCCAGGGGCAACTAATGAAAAACTGTTTTTT
CASSPFPGATNEKLFF
>TRBD1|NA|TRBV19|TRBJ2-1
TGTGCCAGTAGTATAGGGACAGGGACCTACAATGAGCAGTTCTTC
CASSIGTGTYNEQFF
>NA|NA|TRBV25-1|TRBJ1-2
TGTGCCAGCAGTGAACCCCCAGGGGACGGCTACACCTTC
CASSEPPGDGYTF
>NA|NA|TRBV6-1|TRBJ2-7
TGTGCCAGCAGTGAGATGGAGGACTCCTACGAGCAGTACTTC
CASSEMEDSYEQYF
>NA|NA|TRBV11-3|TRBJ2-1
TGTGCCAGCAGCTTAGACGGTGCCAGTGAGCAGTTCTTC
CASSLDGASEQFF
>NA|NA|TRBV29-1|TRBJ1-2
TGCAGCGTTGAAGATGGGGCGGCGGCATCGAACTATGGCTACACCTTC
CSVEDGAAASNYGYTF
>NA|NA|TRBV6-5|TRBJ1-2
TGTGCCAGCAGATACCGGGACACAAATACAAGGTGGGGCTACACCTTC
CASRYRDTNTRWGYTF
>NA|few|TRBV18|TRBJ1-1
TGTGCCAGCTCACCACCGTCCCCGGCCACTGAAGCTTTCTTT
CASSPPSPATEAFF
>NA|few|TRBV9|TRBJ2-2
TGTGCCAGCAGCGTAGGGGGAGGCACCGGGGAGCTGTTTTTT
CASSVGGGTGELFF
>NA|NA|TRBV27|TRBJ2-5
TGTGCCAGCTTCTCGGCAGAGGACGGACAAGAGACCCAGTACTTC
CASFSAEDGQETQYF
>NA|NA|TRBV5-6|TRBJ1-1
TGTGCCAGCAGCCCCACAGAGAACACTGAAGCTTTCTTT
CASSPTENTEAFF
>TRBD1|NA|TRBV7-8|TRBJ1-4
TGTGCCAGCAGCACAGGGGGCGATGAAAAACTGTTTTTT
CASSTGGDEKLFF
>NA|few|TRBV10-3|TRBJ1-1
TGTGCCATCACTTTGGACGGAAACACTGAAGCTTTCTTT
CAITLDGNTEAFF
>NA|few|TRBV27|TRBJ1-1
TGTGCCAGCAGCCTCCGAGGGAGTGGTGAAGCTTTCTTT
CASSLRGSGEAFF
>NA|NA|TRBV4-1|TRBJ1-2
TGCGCCAGCAGCCAAGATAGGGACTATGGCTACACCTTC
CASSQDRDYGYTF
>NA|NA|TRBV6-5|TRBJ2-5
TGTGCCAGCAGCCCCGAGGGCGGAGAGACCCAGTACTTC
CASSPEGGETQYF